The 19 T cell receptor beta chains presented below share a single source sample, sequenced in a study of T cells after yellow fever vaccination. TCRdb re-derived calls from the 5' RACE reads in MiXCR, one entry per CDR3 protein. The table has around 250,000 distinct CDR3 sequences, approximately 5.2% seen once; the top ten hold approximately 3.5%. The sample here was CD4+ T cells sorted from PBMCs, taken on the day of the yellow fever booster vaccination. The receptors were gathered from a man aged 18 to 29 who received the YFV17D yellow fever vaccine.

This clonotype was seen more than once but under ten times. J is TRBJ2-5 and V is TRBV5-1; 10 bases are a match to TRBD2. Looked up from germline, CDR1 is SGHRS and CDR2 is YFSETQ. With 4 bases clipped from V and 1 base from J, the junction kept 4 bases outside the gene matches. The CDR3 has 15 amino acids. CDR3 loop: CASSTSGGGQETQYF. Written as DNA, the CDR3 is TGCGCCAGCAGCACCAGCGGGGGGGGCCAAGAGACCCAGTACTTC.

Only a few counts were recorded for this clonotype. CDR3 protein: CASSPLNWAGGGYTF. The CDR3 nucleotides are TGTGCCAGCAGCCCCCTTAACTGGGCAGGCGGCGGCTACACCTTC. The rearrangement joins TRBV5-4 to TRBJ1-2; D is undetermined. V lost 4 bases and J lost 8, with 21 bases in between. The V gene's germline CDR1 is SGHNT and CDR2 YYREEE (reference sequence). The CDR3 runs 15 residues. Supplemented by reference TRBV5-4 and TRBJ1-2, the full variable domain reads ETGVTQSPTHLIKTRGQQVTLRCSSQSGHNTVSWYQQALGQGPQFIFQYYREEENGRGNFPPRFSGLQFPNYSSELNVNALELDDSALYLCASSPLNWAGGGYTFGSGTRLTVV.

This clonotype has at least ten counts. V gene TRBV12-3 or TRBV12-4 combines with J gene TRBJ1-4, with D perhaps TRBD1 (5 bases). The CDR3 is made up of 14 amino acids. Trimming removed 6 bases from V and 2 bases from J, with 10 bases in between. DNA for the CDR3: TGTGCCAGCAGCCGTCAGGGTACTAATGAAAAACTGTTTTTT. Its translation is CASSRQGTNEKLFF.

The chain couples TRBV11-2 to TRBJ1-1; D ambiguous. Germline V gene sequence: CDR1 SGHAT, CDR2 FQNNGV. V was clipped by 5 bases and J by 4 bases, with 20 bases between them. This CDR3 contains 16 residues. DNA for the CDR3: TGTGCCAGCAGCCCACGATTGGATCTGGGAACCACTGAAGCTTTCTTT. The encoded protein is CASSPRLDLGTTEAFF. Looking up the rest from reference TRBV11-2 and TRBJ1-1 gives the full variable domain: EAGVAQSPRYKIIEKRQSVAFWCNPISGHATLYWYQQILGQGPKLLIQFQNNGVVDDSQLPKDRFSAERLKGVDSTLKIQPAKLEDSAVYLCASSPRLDLGTTEAFFGQGTRLTVV.

The V and J genes are TRBV12-3 or TRBV12-4 and TRBJ2-7; D call uncertain. There are 12 residues in the CDR3. Trimming took off 6 bases at V and 6 bases at J, with 12 bases between the two ends. The CDR3 region has the DNA TGTGCCAGCAGGAGTGACCGTCGCGAGCAGTACTTC. Residues: CASRSDRREQYF.

The chain employs TRBV6-6 and TRBJ1-4, with no clear D. The CDR3 extends over 17 amino acids. Germline CDR1 is MNHNY and CDR2 is SVGAGI (reference sequence). The V gene lost 2 bases and the J gene lost 0 bases, with 13 bases spanning the gap. In nucleotides, the CDR3 is TGTGCCAGCAGTTACGGTCGGGTACCTACAACTAATGAAAAACTGTTTTTT. The encoded protein is CASSYGRVPTTNEKLFF.

This chain joins TRBV24-1 and TRBJ1-6, with 10 positions matching TRBD1. CDR1 is KGHDR, CDR2 SFDVKD, per germline. The length of the CDR3 is 14 residues. With 8 bases clipped from V and 7 bases from J, the junction kept 4 bases outside the gene matches. The CDR3 sequence: CATISGQGNSPLHF. The CDR3 coding sequence is TGTGCCACCATATCGGGACAGGGGAATTCACCCCTCCACTTT.

Ten or more counts support this clonotype. The chain carries TRBV7-8 and TRBJ2-1; the D gene could be TRBD1 or TRBD2 (6 bases each). Trimming removed 2 bases at V and 7 bases at J, with 18 bases between. The CDR3 length is 16 residues. The germline gives CDR1 SGHVS, CDR2 FQNEAQ. CDR3 DNA: TGTGCCAGCAGCTTACTAGGGGGGAATCTGGGAAATGAGCAGTTCTTC. Translating it yields CASSLLGGNLGNEQFF.

V gene TRBV5-1 combines with J gene TRBJ1-1; TRBD1 agrees at 8 bases. Trimming cost V 4 bases and J 3 bases; bases outside gene matches: 8. Germline V lookup: CDR1 SGHRS, CDR2 YFSETQ. CDR3 length: 15 amino acids. The CDR3 region is CASSRPDRADTEAFF. The DNA for the CDR3 is TGCGCCAGCAGCAGACCGGACAGGGCGGACACTGAAGCTTTCTTT.

The table lists this clonotype with many counts. V is TRBV20-1 and J is TRBJ1-2; TRBD1 matches 8 bases. Germline CDR1 DFQATT, CDR2 SNEGSKA (reference sequence). The ends lost 6 bases at V and 8 bases at J; junction bases unmatched: 5. The CDR3 length is 11 residues. This chain's CDR3 is CSAGQGRGYTF. The CDR3 coding sequence is TGCAGTGCCGGACAGGGTAGGGGCTACACCTTC.

The gene calls are TRBV9 and TRBJ2-3, with TRBD2 matching over 8 bases. This CDR3 has 15 amino acids. Germline lookup yields CDR1 SGDLS and CDR2 YYNGEE. Unmatched junction bases numbered 9, after V lost 1 base and J lost 8 bases. The CDR3 is CASSVSRLAGFTQYF. CDR3 sequence (DNA): TGTGCCAGCAGCGTATCGAGGCTAGCGGGCTTTACGCAGTATTTT.

The chain carries TRBV19 and TRBJ1-2; no clear D gene. The CDR3 has 15 amino acids. Trimming stripped 0 bases from V and 6 bases from J, with 14 bases between. CDR1 and CDR2 (germline): LNHDA, SQIVND (reference sequence). The CDR3 DNA sequence: TGTGCCAGTAGTATAGATCGGACGGCCCGCCATGGCTACACCTTC. It is translated as CASSIDRTARHGYTF.

This clonotype was seen more than once but under ten times. The chain carries TRBV5-4 and TRBJ2-7, with 10 bases matching TRBD1. Germline V gene data show CDR1 as SGHNT and CDR2 as YYREEE (reference sequence). The CDR3 covers 15 residues. The trim removed 2 bases at V and 3 bases at J, leaving 5 bases unmatched. The CDR3 coding sequence is TGTGCCAGCAGCTTCCGACAGGGGGCGTTCTACGAGCAGTACTTC. It encodes CASSFRQGAFYEQYF.

The rearrangement joins TRBV15 to TRBJ2-3, with D unclear. The germline V gene has CDR1 LNHNV and CDR2 YYDKDF (reference sequence). The CDR3 sequence is 13 residues long. Trimming pared 0 bases from V and 5 bases from J, leaving 6 bases between. CDR3: CATSREARDTQYF. In DNA form, the CDR3 reads TGTGCCACCAGCAGAGAAGCCAGAGATACGCAGTATTTT.

In its sample, this clonotype was seen a few times. This chain joins TRBV6-2 or TRBV6-3 and TRBJ2-7; 11 positions match TRBD2. The CDR3 sequence is 16 residues long. Germline V gene lookup returns CDR1 MNHEY and CDR2 SVGEGT. With 5 bases clipped from V and 4 bases from J, the junction kept 10 bases outside the gene matches. CDR3 loop: CASSRSGGAISYEQYV. The CDR3 nucleotides are TGTGCCAGCAGTCGTAGCGGGGGGGCCATTTCATACGAGCAGTACGTC.

The rearrangement uses TRBV2 and TRBJ1-1, with 10 bases aligning to TRBD1. Germline V gene lookup returns CDR1 SNHLY and CDR2 FYNNEI. The CDR3 has 15 residues. J was trimmed by 6 bases and V by 4 bases; bases with no gene match: 8. CDR3 in DNA: TGTGCCAGCAGTGGGGACAGGGGCGGGGGCTCTGAAGCTTTCTTT. Translating it yields CASSGDRGGGSEAFF.

This chain uses TRBV28 with TRBJ2-5, with TRBD2 matching over 9 bases. V lost 6 bases to trimming and J lost 5 bases; unmatched junction nucleotides: 10. There are 15 residues in the CDR3. From germline, CDR1 is MDHEN and CDR2 SYDVKM. The CDR3, as DNA: TGTGCCAGCAGCCAGCGGGGGGCAGGCTGGGAGACCCAGTACTTC. Encoded protein: CASSQRGAGWETQYF.

This clonotype was picked up a small number of times. The genes are TRBV11-2 and TRBJ2-7; D unresolved. The CDR3 length is 14 residues. V lost 6 bases to trimming and J lost 6 bases, with 18 bases between them. Germline CDR1 is SGHAT and CDR2 is FQNNGV. CDR3 sequence (DNA): TGTGCCAGCAGGGGTCCGTCGGAGACCCGCGAGCAGTACTTC. This translates into CASRGPSETREQYF.

This clonotype was detected a few times. The chain joins TRBV18 to TRBJ1-2, with D perhaps matching TRBD1 (5 bases). The CDR3 has 12 amino acids. Trimming pared 3 bases from V and 7 bases from J, leaving 9 bases between. The V gene's germline CDR1 is KGHSH and CDR2 LQKENI. This CDR3 reads CASSPAGSGYTF. For the CDR3, the DNA is TGTGCCAGCTCACCGGCAGGGAGTGGCTACACCTTC.